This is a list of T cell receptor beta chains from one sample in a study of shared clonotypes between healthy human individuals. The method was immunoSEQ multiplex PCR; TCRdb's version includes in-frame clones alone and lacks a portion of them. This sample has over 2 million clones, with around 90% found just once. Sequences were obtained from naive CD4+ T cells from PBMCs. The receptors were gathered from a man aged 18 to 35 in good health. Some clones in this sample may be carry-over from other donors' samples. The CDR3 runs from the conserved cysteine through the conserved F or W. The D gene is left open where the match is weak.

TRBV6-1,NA,CASSPRDLRPDTQYF
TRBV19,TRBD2,CASWTSGRDTPGELFF
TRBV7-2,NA,CASRGDRNSYEQYF
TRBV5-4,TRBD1,CASTVDRGLPNTGELFF
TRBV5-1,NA,CASSLGNEKLFF
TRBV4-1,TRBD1,CASSPANWGGGGYTF
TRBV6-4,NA,CASSEEGGDYTGELFF
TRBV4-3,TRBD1,CASSQDGTEHSYEQYF
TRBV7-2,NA,CASSSGGLVSSYEQYF
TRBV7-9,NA,CASGLGSFATNEKLFF
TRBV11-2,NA,CASSLRAGNEKLFF
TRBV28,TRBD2,CASRRSGRGYGEQYF
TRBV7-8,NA,CASSPWGAGKVYEQYF